This TCR beta chain derives from a study of blood T cell repertoires in COVID-19. TCRdb's table, derived via immunoSEQ multiplex PCR, lists solely in-frame clones and lacks some. This sample has about 75,000 clones, with 75% to 90% found just once. The germline V gene has CDR1 SGHTA and CDR2 FQGNSA. This CDR3 is 16 amino acids long. With V trimmed by 2 bases and J by 4 bases, 3 bases remained unmatched. Sequences were obtained from peripheral blood. The chain has TRBV7-2 and TRBJ1-5, with 12 bases that match TRBD1. This TCR came from a human donor in a cohort sampled during active COVID-19. CDR3 bases: TGTGCCAGCAGCTTACCGGGACAGGGGGCGAATCAGCCCCAGCATTTT. Translated: CASSLPGQGANQPQHF. Complete variable domain (other parts from reference TRBV7-2 and TRBJ1-5): GAGVSQSPSNKVTEKGKDVELRCDPISGHTALYWYRQSLGQGLEFLIYFQGNSAPDKSGLPSDRFSAERTGGSVSTLTIQRTQQEDSAVYLCASSLPGQGANQPQHFGDGTRLSIL.